Presented here are 5 T cell receptor beta chains from one specimen sequenced in a study of breast tumors, draining lymph nodes, adjacent tissues. Samples came from axillary lymph nodes draining the breast cancer. TCRdb redid the calling of the multiplex PCR reads with MiXCR, one entry per CDR3 protein. The sample includes hundreds of thousands of distinct CDR3 sequences, about 34% of them seen just once. The sequencing sample was made of axillary lymph node tissue. The receptors here all came from a female donor with breast cancer. Some clones in this sample may be carry-over from other donors' samples.

To note about this clonotype: A clone one base away is much larger, so this may be a read error. The V and J genes are TRBV9 and TRBJ1-6, with D uncertain. From germline, CDR1 is SGDLS and CDR2 YYNGEE. The CDR3 is 15 residues long. CDR3 DNA sequence: TGTGCCAGCAGCGTAGAGGCCAGATCCAATTCACCCCCCCACTTT. Its translation is CASSVEARSNSPPHF.

This clonotype was recorded at least ten times. This rearrangement joins TRBV6-6 to TRBJ1-5; D is unresolved. The length of the CDR3 is 13 residues. V lost 2 bases and J 4 bases, leaving 6 bases between the germline ends. The germline V gene encodes CDR1 MNHNY and CDR2 SVGAGI (reference sequence). The CDR3 sequence is CASSYEGNQPQHF. Written as DNA, the CDR3 is TGTGCCAGCAGTTACGAGGGTAATCAGCCCCAGCATTTT.

This clonotype was recorded at least ten times. The chain couples TRBV11-2 to TRBJ2-2; D may correspond to TRBD1 or TRBD2 (5 bases each). Trimming stripped 4 bases from V and 4 bases from J, with 10 bases between. CDR1 and CDR2 (germline): SGHAT, FQNNGV. CDR3 length: 14 amino acids. CDR3 DNA: TGTGCCAGCAGCTACGGGACCGTCACCGGGGAGCTGTTTTTT. It is translated as CASSYGTVTGELFF.

This clonotype was found many times. The chain couples TRBV13 to TRBJ2-3; the match to TRBD2 covers 13 bases. CDR3 length: 18 residues. With 5 bases clipped from V and 6 bases from J, the junction kept 14 bases outside the gene matches. Germline CDR1 and CDR2: PRHDT and FYEKMQ (reference sequence). The CDR3 spells CASSPPRTSGSKRDTQYF. The CDR3 region has the DNA TGTGCCAGCAGCCCCCCCCGGACTAGCGGGAGTAAGAGGGATACGCAGTATTTT. The full variable domain, with the rest looked up from reference TRBV13 and TRBJ2-3, is AAGVIQSPRHLIKEKRETATLKCYPIPRHDTVYWYQQGPGQDPQFLISFYEKMQSDKGSIPDRFSAQQFSDYHSELNMSSLELGDSALYFCASSPPRTSGSKRDTQYFGPGTRLTVL.

This clonotype was detected many times. This chain joins TRBV25-1 and TRBJ2-7; D gene uncertain. Germline V gene lookup returns CDR1 MGHDK and CDR2 SYGVNS. The CDR3 is made up of 14 amino acids. Trimming cost V 10 bases and J 2 bases, with 18 bases left between them. The CDR3 coding sequence is TGTGCCACCCGCACAGCCCTTCCCCCCTACGAGCAGTACTTC. Residues: CATRTALPPYEQYF.